Following are 27 T cell receptor beta chains from one sample sequenced in a study of blood T cell repertoires in COVID-19. TCRdb keeps only in-frame clones here, not all; method: immunoSEQ multiplex PCR. There are fewer than 500,000 clones in the sample; roughly 90% occur only once, and roughly 0.84% lies in the top ten. The specimen sequenced was peripheral blood. The receptors shown here come from a young man with COVID-19, enrolled during active disease.

For this clone: The identical CDR3 is also encoded by other nucleotide sequences in the sample. The chain couples TRBV20-1 to TRBJ2-5; maybe TRBD2 (5 bases). In germline, CDR1 is DFQATT, CDR2 SNEGSKA (reference sequence). With 2 bases removed from V and 5 bases from J, the gap between germline ends came to 6 bases. The CDR3 length is 11 residues. For the CDR3, the DNA is TGCAGTGCTAGATCGGGGGAGACCCAGTACTTC. Its translation is CSARSGETQYF.

CDR3 sequence: CASSLEATDTQYF. The CDR3 bases are TGTGCCAGCAGTTTAGAAGCCACAGATACGCAGTATTTT. The gene calls are TRBV28 and TRBJ2-3; D uncertain. Germline CDR1 is MDHEN and CDR2 is SYDVKM. The V end was cut by 2 bases, the J end by 2 bases, with 5 bases between. The CDR3 has 13 residues.

V gene TRBV24-1 combines with J gene TRBJ2-5, with a weak D call TRBD2 (5 bases). From germline, CDR1 is KGHDR and CDR2 SFDVKD. The V end was cut by 4 bases, the J end by 2 bases, with 13 bases between. The CDR3 length is 15 residues. The CDR3 nucleotides are TGTGCCACCAGTGACTCTCCTAGCTTTCAAGAGACCCAGTACTTC. Protein: CATSDSPSFQETQYF.

This chain connects TRBV10-2 to TRBJ1-6; D possibly corresponds to TRBD1 (5 bases). The CDR3 spans 12 residues. The V gene's germline CDR1 is WSHSY and CDR2 SAAADI. V gave up 7 bases and J gave up 8 bases, with 9 bases separating them. In nucleotides, the CDR3 is TGCGCCAGCAACCAGGGTGATTCACCCCTCCACTTT. As protein: CASNQGDSPLHF.

For this clone: Relative to the germline gene, one junction end is altered; a read error may explain this. The chain links TRBV7-7 to TRBJ2-3, with 8 bases matching TRBD1. CDR3 length: 14 residues. In germline, CDR1 is SSHAT, CDR2 FNYEAQ (reference sequence). CDR3 in DNA: TGTGCTAGCAGCCCGGACAGGGGCACAGATACGCAGTATTTT. Amino acid sequence: CASSPDRGTDTQYF.

The chain couples TRBV30 to TRBJ2-7; no clear D. From germline, CDR1 is GTSNPN and CDR2 SVGIG (reference sequence). V was trimmed by 3 bases and J by 2 bases, leaving 5 bases between them. This CDR3 has 11 residues. CDR3 DNA sequence: TGTGCCTGGAGCCAAACCTACGAGCAGTACTTC. Amino acid sequence: CAWSQTYEQYF.

The chain has TRBV5-4 and TRBJ2-5; 11 positions match TRBD2. Germline trimming cut 4 bases from V and 3 bases from J; bases unmatched to any gene: 8. CDR3 length equals 16 residues. Per the germline V gene, CDR1 is SGHNT and CDR2 is YYREEE (reference sequence). CDR3 loop: CASSLPSGGREETQYF. The DNA for the CDR3 is TGTGCCAGCAGCCTTCCTAGCGGGGGGCGGGAAGAGACCCAGTACTTC.

V is TRBV5-1 and J is TRBJ2-1; possible D gene TRBD1, 5 bases. The V gene lost 0 bases and the J gene lost 15 bases, with 13 bases spanning the gap. Germline V lookup: CDR1 SGHRS, CDR2 YFSETQ. This CDR3 is built from 12 residues. The CDR3: CASSLDETDPFF. The CDR3 DNA is TGCGCCAGCAGCTTGGATGAGACAGACCCGTTCTTC.

The V gene is TRBV7-8, the J gene TRBJ2-7; no clear D gene. The length of the CDR3 is 15 residues. Trimming removed 5 bases from V and 4 bases from J, with 18 bases in between. The germline gives CDR1 SGHVS, CDR2 FQNEAQ. CDR3 sequence (DNA): TGTGCCAGCAGCCCACATCGCGCAGGCAGGTACGAGCAGTACTTC. Translated: CASSPHRAGRYEQYF.

V gene TRBV5-1 combines with J gene TRBJ1-3, with 12 positions matching TRBD1. Germline CDR1 is SGHRS and CDR2 is YFSETQ. The CDR3 spans 18 residues. The V segment lost 4 bases and the J segment 4 bases; nucleotides outside the gene matches: 12. This chain's CDR3 is CASSLEGQGARFGNTIYF. DNA of the CDR3: TGCGCCAGCAGCCTAGAGGGACAGGGGGCTAGGTTCGGAAACACCATATATTTT.

The CDR3 nucleotides are TGTGCCAGCAGCTTCGACAAAGGGGCCTACGAGCAGTACTTC. Translating gives CASSFDKGAYEQYF. The chain carries TRBV7-9 and TRBJ2-7; possible D gene TRBD1, 5 bases. The CDR3 runs to 14 residues. Germline loops: CDR1 SEHNR, CDR2 FQNEAQ (reference sequence). The ends were cut back, 3 bases at V and 2 bases at J, with 11 bases in the middle. The whole variable domain, remainder taken from reference TRBV7-9 and TRBJ2-7, is DTGVSQNPRHKITKRGQNVTFRCDPISEHNRLYWYRQTLGQGPEFLTYFQNEAQLEKSRLLSDRFSAERPKGSFSTLEIQRTEQGDSAMYLCASSFDKGAYEQYFGPGTRLTVT.

The chain joins TRBV6-5 to TRBJ1-6; D gene unclear. The V and J ends lost 4 bases and 10 bases respectively, with 11 bases between them. The CDR3 runs to 13 residues. CDR1 and CDR2 from the germline V gene are MNHEY and SVGAGI. Here the CDR3 reads CASSSKGGSPLHF. CDR3 in DNA: TGTGCCAGCAGTTCGAAAGGAGGCTCACCCCTCCACTTT.

This chain links TRBV11-2 with TRBJ2-5, with TRBD2 identical over 9 bases. The germline CDR1 and CDR2 sequences are SGHAT and FQNNGV. The CDR3 sequence is 15 residues long. The junction had 4 bases not matched to a gene; V was cut back by 3 bases and J by 2 bases. The CDR3 DNA sequence: TGTGCCAGCAGCTTGACTAGCGGACCACAAGAGACCCAGTACTTC. Amino acids: CASSLTSGPQETQYF.

This rearrangement joins TRBV6-5 to TRBJ2-1; D is perhaps TRBD2 (5 bases). Germline CDR1 reads MNHEY; CDR2 reads SVGAGI. Trimming shortened V by 8 bases and J by 8 bases, and 22 bases separated the two germline ends. There are 15 residues in the CDR3. CDR3 amino acids: CASHKKGPSGYEQFF. Here the CDR3 DNA reads TGTGCCAGCCACAAGAAGGGTCCGAGCGGCTATGAGCAGTTCTTC.

The J gene is TRBJ2-1, the V gene TRBV7-9; TRBD2 matches 7 bases. Trimming cost V 4 bases and J 5 bases; bases outside gene matches: 14. This CDR3 comprises 17 residues. Germline V gene data show CDR1 as SEHNR and CDR2 as FQNEAQ (reference sequence). The CDR3 DNA follows: TGTGCCAGCAGCTCCGTCGGGTTGCGGGGGAGCAACAATGAGCAGTTCTTC. Translating it yields CASSSVGLRGSNNEQFF.

The chain links TRBV4-1 to TRBJ2-5; 11 nucleotides line up with TRBD2. V lost 1 base, J lost 1 base, and 5 bases stayed unmatched. This CDR3 contains 17 residues. Germline V gene sequence: CDR1 MGHRA, CDR2 YSYEKL. This CDR3 is CASSQVHSGGAQETQYF. As DNA, the CDR3 is TGCGCCAGCAGCCAAGTCCATAGCGGGGGGGCCCAAGAGACCCAGTACTTC.

This chain joins TRBV4-2 and TRBJ2-3; weak D call: TRBD1 (6 bases). V was trimmed by 1 base and J by 4 bases, leaving 18 bases between them. CDR3 size: 17 residues. Germline loops: CDR1 LGHNA, CDR2 YNFKEQ. This CDR3 is CASSQGPPGEASDTQYF. Here the CDR3 DNA reads TGTGCCAGCAGCCAAGGCCCGCCAGGGGAAGCATCAGATACGCAGTATTTT.

V and J are TRBV7-3 and TRBJ2-5; D not resolved. CDR3 length: 13 residues. V dropped 4 bases and J dropped 3 bases, with 9 bases sitting between them. CDR1 SGHTA and CDR2 FQGTGA come from the germline V gene. The DNA of the CDR3 is TGTGCCAGCAGCTCAGTACTAAAAGAGACCCAGTACTTC. This translates into CASSSVLKETQYF.

V and J are TRBV4-2 and TRBJ2-7; 13 bases fit TRBD2. This CDR3 has 16 amino acids. Looked up from germline, CDR1 is LGHNA and CDR2 is YNFKEQ. V shed 3 bases and J 3 bases; nucleotides not matched to a gene: 5. The DNA for the CDR3 is TGTGCCAGCAGCCACCAACTAGCGGGAGGGAACTACGAGCAGTACTTC. It yields the protein CASSHQLAGGNYEQYF.

The chain uses TRBV27 and TRBJ1-5; D perhaps matches TRBD1 (5 bases). V lost 4 bases and J lost 0, with 16 bases in between. Germline CDR1 reads MNHEY; CDR2 reads SMNVEV (reference sequence). The CDR3 has 17 amino acids. CDR3 sequence: CASSSLRTLDSNQPQHF. CDR3 in DNA: TGTGCCAGCAGTTCCCTTAGGACACTCGATAGCAATCAGCCCCAGCATTTT.

The chain is built from TRBV6-1 and TRBJ1-4; TRBD1 is a possible D gene (6 bases). Trimming stripped 3 bases from V and 10 bases from J, with 18 bases between. Germline values: CDR1 MNHNS, CDR2 SASEGT. The CDR3 is 15 residues long. The CDR3 bases are TGTGCCAGCAGTGACAGGGGAGGGGCTCTTGGAAAACTGTTTTTT. It specifies CASSDRGGALGKLFF.

The rearrangement joins TRBV2 to TRBJ2-7; a possible D gene is TRBD2 (7 bases). Trimming took 6 bases from V and 7 from J, leaving 19 bases between them. Germline loops: CDR1 SNHLY, CDR2 FYNNEI. This CDR3 has 14 amino acids. CDR3 amino acids: CASSPRGAGEEQYF. The CDR3 nucleotides read TGTGCCAGCAGCCCTCGGGGGGCGGGGGAGGAGCAGTACTTC.

The chain employs TRBV5-1 and TRBJ2-3; maybe TRBD2 (6 bases). Germline-derived CDR1 and CDR2 are SGHRS and YFSETQ. V was pared by 1 base and J by 3 bases, with 24 bases between. This CDR3 spans 19 amino acids. The CDR3 loop is CASSLRALGSGGLTDTQYF. The CDR3 DNA reads TGCGCCAGCAGCTTGAGGGCCCTCGGGAGCGGCGGCCTTACAGATACGCAGTATTTT.

The J gene is TRBJ2-3, the V gene TRBV19; 13 bases line up with TRBD2. Germline lookup yields CDR1 LNHDA and CDR2 SQIVND (reference sequence). The CDR3 has 16 residues. V was pared by 5 bases and J by 3 bases, with 5 bases of the junction left unmatched. The CDR3 sequence is CASSSGLAGITDTQYF. The CDR3 nucleotides read TGTGCCAGTAGTTCGGGACTAGCGGGGATAACAGATACGCAGTATTTT.

This chain uses TRBV19 with TRBJ2-1; 8 bases fit TRBD1. Trimming removed 1 base from V and 16 bases from J; junction bases left unmatched: 9. This CDR3 has 13 amino acids. Per germline, CDR1 LNHDA and CDR2 SQIVND (reference sequence). CDR3 in amino acids: CASSIVDRGVHFF. The DNA for the CDR3 is TGTGCCAGTAGTATAGTTGACAGGGGAGTCCATTTCTTC.

In the case of this clone: This same CDR3 is encoded by further DNA sequences in the sample. The gene calls are TRBV27 and TRBJ1-5; TRBD1 matches at 8 bases. The junction had 1 base not matched to a gene; V was cut back by 5 bases and J by 4 bases. Germline CDR1 reads MNHEY; CDR2 reads SMNVEV (reference sequence). This CDR3 spans 13 amino acids. The CDR3 sequence: CASSRQGNQPQHF. CDR3 coding DNA: TGTGCCAGCAGTCGACAGGGGAATCAGCCCCAGCATTTT.

J is TRBJ2-7 and V is TRBV3-1 (or the pseudogene TRBV3-2); 8 positions match TRBD2. V was clipped by 4 bases and J by 6 bases; unmatched bases: 11. This CDR3 contains 15 residues. Germline CDR1 LGHDT, CDR2 YNNKEL (reference sequence). Here the CDR3 reads CASSPRGLVLTEQYF. The DNA of the CDR3 is TGTGCCAGCAGCCCAAGGGGACTAGTCCTCACCGAGCAGTACTTC.